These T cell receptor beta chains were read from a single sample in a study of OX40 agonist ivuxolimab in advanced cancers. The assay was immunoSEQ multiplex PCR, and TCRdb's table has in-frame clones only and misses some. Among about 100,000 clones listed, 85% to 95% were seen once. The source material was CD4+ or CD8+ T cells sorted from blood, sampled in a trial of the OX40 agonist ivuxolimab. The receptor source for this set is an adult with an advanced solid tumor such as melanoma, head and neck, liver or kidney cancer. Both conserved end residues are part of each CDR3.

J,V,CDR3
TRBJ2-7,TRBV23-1,CASSQLEPLCSYEQYF
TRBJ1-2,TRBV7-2,CASSHGTGDVGGGYTF
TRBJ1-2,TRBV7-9,CASSAKQGLDGYTF
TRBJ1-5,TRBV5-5,CASSLRGGSNQPQHF
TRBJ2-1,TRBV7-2,CASSLWNNEQFF
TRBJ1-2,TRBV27,CASSSRQGTWGYTF
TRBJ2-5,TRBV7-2,CASSPHAGVETQYF
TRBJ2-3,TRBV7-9,CASSPSTDTQYF
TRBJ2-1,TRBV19,CASSPVDSNNEQFF
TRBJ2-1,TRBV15,CATSRDFASGSNEQFF
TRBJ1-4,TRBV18,CASSPERTNEKLFF
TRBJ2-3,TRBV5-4,CASSRSSGQGADTQYF
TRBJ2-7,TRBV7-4,CASSLACTSSPEQYF
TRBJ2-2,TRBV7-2,CASSLGVGAGGAGELFF
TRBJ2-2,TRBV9,CASSPRAGGWTGELFF
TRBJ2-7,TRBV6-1,CASSGGGMGYEQYF
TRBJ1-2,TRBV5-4,CASSFPGSYGYTF
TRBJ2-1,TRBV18,CASSPRAGEQFF
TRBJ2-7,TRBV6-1,CASSVDSGSLSYEQYF
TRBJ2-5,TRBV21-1,CASSKGESRETQYF
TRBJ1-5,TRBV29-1,CSVVVSTGNQPQHF
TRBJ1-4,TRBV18,CASSPSKQGGATNEKLFF
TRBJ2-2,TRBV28,CASIAPNTGELFF
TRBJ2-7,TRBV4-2,CASSQVVGFEQYF
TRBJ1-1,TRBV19,CASSKSVNTEAFF
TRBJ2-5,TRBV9,CASSVRTSGGQETQYF
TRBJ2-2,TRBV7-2,CATATQSNTGELFF
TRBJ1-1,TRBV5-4,CASSFALGVGTEAFF
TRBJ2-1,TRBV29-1,CSVEDPIVAGDDEQFF
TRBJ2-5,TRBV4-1,CASSRAGQPQETQYF
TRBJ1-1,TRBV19,CASRRQMNTEAFF
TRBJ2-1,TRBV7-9,CASSLKGTEYNEQFF
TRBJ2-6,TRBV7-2,CASSLVSHMTSSGANVLTF
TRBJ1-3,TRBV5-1,CASSLSGLSGNTIYF
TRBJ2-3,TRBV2,CASSEAGGRRADTQYF
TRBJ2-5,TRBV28,CASSSSSGGNQETQYF
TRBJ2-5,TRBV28,CASRLAGGVETQYF
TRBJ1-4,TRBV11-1,CASSHGTGEAIATNEKLFF
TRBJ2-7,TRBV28,CASSSPNDRGRYEQYF
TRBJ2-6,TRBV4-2,CASSQDATHSGANVLTF
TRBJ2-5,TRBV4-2,CASSQVRETQYF
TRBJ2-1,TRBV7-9,CASSLERGTEQFF
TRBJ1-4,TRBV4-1,CASSQERGVANEKLFF
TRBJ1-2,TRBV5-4,CASSPDSNYGYTF
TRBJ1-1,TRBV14,CASSQDLRVNTEAFF